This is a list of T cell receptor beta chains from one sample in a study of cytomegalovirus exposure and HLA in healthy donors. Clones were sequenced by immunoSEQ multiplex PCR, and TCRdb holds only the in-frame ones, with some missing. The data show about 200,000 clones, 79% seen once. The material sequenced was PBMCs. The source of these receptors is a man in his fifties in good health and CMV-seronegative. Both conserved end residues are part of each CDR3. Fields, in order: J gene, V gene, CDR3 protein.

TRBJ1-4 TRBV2 CASSRQGLNEKLFF
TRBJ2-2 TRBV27 CASSLLENTGELFF
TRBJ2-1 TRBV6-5 CASSLLAGGGEQFF
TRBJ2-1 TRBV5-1 CASSTQWSYNEQFF
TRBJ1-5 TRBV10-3 CAISVSNNQPQHF
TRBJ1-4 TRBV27 CASSSAEATNEKLFF
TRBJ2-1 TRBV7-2 CASSFGPGGRSGDYNEQFF
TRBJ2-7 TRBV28 CASTSGGYEQYF
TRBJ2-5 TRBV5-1 CASSLAHTQETQYF
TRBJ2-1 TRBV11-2 CASSFTSGRAVNEQFF
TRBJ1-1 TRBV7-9 CASSRSGEAFF
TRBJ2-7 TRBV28 CASSLVTSNVYEQYF
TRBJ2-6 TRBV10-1 CASSADSSGANVLTF
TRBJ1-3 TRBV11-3 CASSLEGSSGNTIYF
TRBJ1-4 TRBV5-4 CASSFKGGAPNEKLFF
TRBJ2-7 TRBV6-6 CASSPQQGNEQYF
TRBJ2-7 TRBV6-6 CASSYPGLGNYEQYF
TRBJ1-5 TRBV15 CATSRDLTLNQPQHF
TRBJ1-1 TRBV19 CASRSPGTARGTEAFF
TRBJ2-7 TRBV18 CASSPPSGIDHEQYF
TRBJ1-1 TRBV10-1 CASSVDRQNTEAFF
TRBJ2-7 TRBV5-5 CASSSPGLSYEQYF
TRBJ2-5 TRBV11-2 CASSSGQGVVQETQYF
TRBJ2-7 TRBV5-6 CASSLLGGAGYEQYF
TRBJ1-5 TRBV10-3 CAISESGTGGLQPQHF
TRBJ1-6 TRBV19 CASSNDRDSPLHF
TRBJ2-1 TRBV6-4 CASSKNPRTSGRADEQFF
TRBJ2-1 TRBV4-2 CASSQGDLSGLAGNEQFF
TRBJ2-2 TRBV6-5 CASRREGASTGELFF
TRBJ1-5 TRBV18 CASSLAGNQPQHF
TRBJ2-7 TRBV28 CASSTPAQQGLTYEQYF
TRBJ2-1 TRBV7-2 CASSLVWGSGRASYNEQFF
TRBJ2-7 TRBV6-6 CASSQTSASSYEQYF
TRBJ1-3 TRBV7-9 CASNFGAGNTIYF
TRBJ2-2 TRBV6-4 CASSDSSDRGWTGELFF
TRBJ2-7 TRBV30 CAWSVVGREITYEQYF
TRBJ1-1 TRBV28 CASSPLGSANMNTEAFF
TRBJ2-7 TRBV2 CAARGTTYEQYF